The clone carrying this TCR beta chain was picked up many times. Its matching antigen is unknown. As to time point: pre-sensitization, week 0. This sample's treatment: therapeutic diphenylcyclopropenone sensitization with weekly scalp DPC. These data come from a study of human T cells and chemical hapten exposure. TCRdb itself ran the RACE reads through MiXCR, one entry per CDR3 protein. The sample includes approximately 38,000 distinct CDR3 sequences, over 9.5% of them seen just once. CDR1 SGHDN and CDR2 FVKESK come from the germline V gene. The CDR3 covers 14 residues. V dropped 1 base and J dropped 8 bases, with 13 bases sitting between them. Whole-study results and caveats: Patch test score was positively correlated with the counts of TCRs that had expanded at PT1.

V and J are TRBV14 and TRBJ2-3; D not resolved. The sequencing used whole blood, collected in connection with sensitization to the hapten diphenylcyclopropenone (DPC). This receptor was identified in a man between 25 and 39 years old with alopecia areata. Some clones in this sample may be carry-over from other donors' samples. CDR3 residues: CASSQVLFMGTQYF. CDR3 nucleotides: TGTGCCAGCAGCCAAGTATTGTTTATGGGTACGCAGTATTTT.